These 9 T cell receptor beta chains originate from one sample sequenced in a study of cytomegalovirus exposure and HLA in healthy donors. PCR involved 60 Vbeta and 13 Jbeta primers. Assay: immunoSEQ multiplex PCR; the TCRdb copy retains only in-frame clones and omits some. The top ten clones hold about 0.69% of a sample with about 170,000 clones, 76% of them seen once. Source material: PBMCs. The receptors were sampled from a female donor in good health and CMV-seronegative.

This chain links TRBV2 with TRBJ2-1; 9 positions match TRBD2. Per the germline V gene, CDR1 is SNHLY and CDR2 is FYNNEI. The CDR3 contains 15 residues. The ends lost 6 bases at V and 6 bases at J; junction bases unmatched: 9. DNA for the CDR3: TGTGCCAGCAGCCTAATGCTAGCGGGGCCCAATGAGCAGTTCTTC. It translates to CASSLMLAGPNEQFF.

The rearrangement joins TRBV2 to TRBJ1-5, with 8 nucleotides matching TRBD1. Germline CDR1 SNHLY, CDR2 FYNNEI. Trimming cost V 2 bases and J 5 bases; bases outside gene matches: 2. The CDR3 sequence is 14 residues long. The CDR3 bases are TGTGCCAGCAGTGAACAGGGGGCCTATCAGCCCCAGCATTTT. Its translation is CASSEQGAYQPQHF.

The gene calls are TRBV11-2 and TRBJ1-2; 9 nucleotides agree with TRBD1. V was pared by 6 bases and J by 5 bases, with 7 bases of the junction left unmatched. Germline CDR1 is SGHAT and CDR2 is FQNNGV. CDR3 length: 14 amino acids. This CDR3 is CASRPTGGGYGYTF. The CDR3 region has the DNA TGTGCCAGCAGACCAACAGGGGGCGGGTATGGCTACACCTTC. The whole variable domain, remainder taken from reference TRBV11-2 and TRBJ1-2, is EAGVAQSPRYKIIEKRQSVAFWCNPISGHATLYWYQQILGQGPKLLIQFQNNGVVDDSQLPKDRFSAERLKGVDSTLKIQPAKLEDSAVYLCASRPTGGGYGYTFGSGTRLTVV.

The gene calls are TRBV11-3 and TRBJ1-3; D not certain. The germline V gene encodes CDR1 SGHNT and CDR2 YENEEA. V lost 5 bases and J 0 bases, leaving 5 bases between the germline ends. This CDR3 is built from 13 residues. The CDR3 DNA reads as TGTGCCAGCAGCCAGGACTCTGGAAACACCATATATTTT. Amino acids: CASSQDSGNTIYF.

The V gene is TRBV29-1, the J gene TRBJ1-1, with D possibly matching TRBD1 (5 bases). Trimming took 7 bases from V and 7 from J, leaving 16 bases between them. Germline CDR1 and CDR2: SQVTM and ANQGSEA. The CDR3 has 12 amino acids. The DNA for the CDR3 is TGCAGCGCCCTAGGGGTGGCAGATGAAGCTTTCTTT. It yields the protein CSALGVADEAFF.

The chain is built from TRBV5-1 and TRBJ2-7; TRBD2 might be the D (5 bases). The ends were cut back, 6 bases at V and 4 bases at J, with 20 bases in the middle. The CDR3 is 15 amino acids. Per the germline V gene, CDR1 is SGHRS and CDR2 is YFSETQ. The CDR3 nucleotides are TGCGCCAGCACCCTGACCGCGGGTGGCGGATACGAGCAGTACTTC. This codes for CASTLTAGGGYEQYF.

The chain combines TRBV4-3 with TRBJ2-2, with 10 bases that match TRBD2. V lost 0 bases, J lost 7 bases, and 8 bases stayed unmatched. Germline V gives CDR1 LGHNA, CDR2 YSLEER. The CDR3 is 17 amino acids. CDR3 protein: CASSQELAGARGGELFF. CDR3 in DNA: TGCGCCAGCAGCCAAGAGCTAGCGGGGGCACGGGGCGGGGAGCTGTTTTTT.

This clone was counted between two and nine times. This sequence joins TRBV5-5 and TRBJ1-2; D is uncertain. The CDR3 covers 12 residues. Germline CDR1 and CDR2: SGHKS and YYEKEE (reference sequence). Trimming stripped 5 bases from V and 9 bases from J, with 14 bases between. Here the CDR3 reads CASSLDFTRYTF. CDR3 DNA: TGTGCCAGCAGTCTAGACTTCACTCGCTACACCTTC.

For this clone: The junction shows a germline mismatch at one end, possibly a read error. V and J are TRBV10-1 and TRBJ2-4, with 9 bases matching TRBD2. In germline, CDR1 is WNHNN, CDR2 SYGVQD (reference sequence). This CDR3 has 15 residues. CDR3 in amino acids: CASSEWGLAKNSQYF. The CDR3 DNA sequence: TGCGCCAGCAGTGAGTGGGGACTAGCCAAAAACAGTCAGTACTTC.